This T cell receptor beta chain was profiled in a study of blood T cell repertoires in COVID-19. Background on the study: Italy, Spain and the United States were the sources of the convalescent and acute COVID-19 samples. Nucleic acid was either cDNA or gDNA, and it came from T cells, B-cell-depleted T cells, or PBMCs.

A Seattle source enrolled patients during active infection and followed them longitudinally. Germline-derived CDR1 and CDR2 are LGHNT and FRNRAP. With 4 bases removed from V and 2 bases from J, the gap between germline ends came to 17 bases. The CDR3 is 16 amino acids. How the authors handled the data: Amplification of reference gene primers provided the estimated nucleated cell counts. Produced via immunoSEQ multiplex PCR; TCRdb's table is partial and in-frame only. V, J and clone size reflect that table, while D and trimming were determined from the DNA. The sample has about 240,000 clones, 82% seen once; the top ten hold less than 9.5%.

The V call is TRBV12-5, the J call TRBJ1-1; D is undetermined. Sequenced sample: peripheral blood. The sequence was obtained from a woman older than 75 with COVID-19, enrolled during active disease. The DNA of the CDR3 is TGTGCTAGTGGTTCGCCTAATTCTCCCACCAACACTGAAGCTTTCTTT. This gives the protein CASGSPNSPTNTEAFF.